The present T cell receptor beta chain was sequenced within a study of early T cells in non-severe SARS-CoV-2 infection. About the study: Unsorted whole blood bulk RNA was sequenced, with unpaired chains.

Unique molecular identifiers tagged individual cDNA molecules. In TCRdb, the 5' RACE reads were re-called with MiXCR into one record per CDR3 protein. The table lists about 35,000 distinct CDR3 sequences, 5% to 6% of them singletons, with roughly an eighth in the top ten. This clonotype was seen a handful of times. Its antigen is unidentified. With 6 bases removed from V and 7 bases from J, the gap between germline ends came to 23 bases. In germline, CDR1 is LGHNT, CDR2 FRNRAP. This CDR3 has 16 residues. Whole-study findings and limits: The VDJdb matching leaned toward anti-spike CD8 responses and overlooked private and CD4 specificities.

The chain employs TRBV12-5 and TRBJ2-3; tentative D call: TRBD1 (7 bases). This clonotype was obtained from an adult who was a healthcare worker with PCR-confirmed SARS-CoV-2 infection or an uninfected control (not recorded which). Input material: whole blood. The CDR3 DNA reads TGTGCTAGTGGCTCCCCTTCAGGGGGGCGGCTGAATACGCAGTATTTT. This sequence encodes CASGSPSGGRLNTQYF.